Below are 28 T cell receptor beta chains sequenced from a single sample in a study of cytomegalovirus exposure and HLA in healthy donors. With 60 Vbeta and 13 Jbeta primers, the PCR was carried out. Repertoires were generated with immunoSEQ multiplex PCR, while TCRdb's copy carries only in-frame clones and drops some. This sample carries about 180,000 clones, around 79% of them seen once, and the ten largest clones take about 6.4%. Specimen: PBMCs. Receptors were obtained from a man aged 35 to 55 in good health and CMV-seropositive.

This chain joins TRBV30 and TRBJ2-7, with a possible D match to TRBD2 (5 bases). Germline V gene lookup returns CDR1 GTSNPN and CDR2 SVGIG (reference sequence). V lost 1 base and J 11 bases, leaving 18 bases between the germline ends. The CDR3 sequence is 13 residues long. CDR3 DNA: TGTGCCTGGAGTGGAGGAGAGTTGGTAGCGAAGTACTTC. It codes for CAWSGGELVAKYF.

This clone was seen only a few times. This CDR3 is CASSVDEEAGELFF. As DNA, the CDR3 is TGTGCCAGCAGCGTTGATGAGGAGGCCGGGGAGCTGTTTTTT. This chain connects TRBV9 to TRBJ2-2; possible D gene TRBD2, 5 bases. Germline V CDR1 and CDR2: SGDLS, YYNGEE. The CDR3 is 14 amino acids. Trimming stripped 2 bases from V and 6 bases from J, with 11 bases between.

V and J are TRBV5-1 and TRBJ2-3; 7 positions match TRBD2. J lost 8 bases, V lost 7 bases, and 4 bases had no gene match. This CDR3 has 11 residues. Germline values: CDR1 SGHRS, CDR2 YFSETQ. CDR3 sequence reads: CASRGEGTQYF. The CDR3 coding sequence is TGCGCCAGCCGGGGGGAGGGTACGCAGTATTTT.

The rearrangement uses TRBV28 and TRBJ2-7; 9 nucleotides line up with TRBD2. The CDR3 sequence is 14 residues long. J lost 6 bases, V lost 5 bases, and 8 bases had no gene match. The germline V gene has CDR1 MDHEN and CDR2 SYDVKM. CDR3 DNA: TGTGCCAGCAGTGCAGTAGCGGGAGTGGGCGAGCAGTACTTC. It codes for CASSAVAGVGEQYF.

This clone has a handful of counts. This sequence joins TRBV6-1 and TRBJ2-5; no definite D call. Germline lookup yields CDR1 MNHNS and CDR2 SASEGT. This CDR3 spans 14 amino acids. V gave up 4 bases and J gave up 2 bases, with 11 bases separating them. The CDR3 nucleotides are TGTGCCAGCAGTGTTCTGAGAGCACAAGAGACCCAGTACTTC. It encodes CASSVLRAQETQYF.

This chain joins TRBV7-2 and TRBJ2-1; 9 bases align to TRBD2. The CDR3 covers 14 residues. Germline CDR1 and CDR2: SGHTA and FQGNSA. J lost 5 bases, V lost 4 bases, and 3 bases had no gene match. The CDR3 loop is CASSSSGRNNEQFF. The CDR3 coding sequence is TGTGCCAGCAGCTCCAGCGGGAGGAACAATGAGCAGTTCTTC. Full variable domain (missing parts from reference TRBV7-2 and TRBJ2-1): GAGVSQSPSNKVTEKGKDVELRCDPISGHTALYWYRQSLGQGLEFLIYFQGNSAPDKSGLPSDRFSAERTGGSVSTLTIQRTQQEDSAVYLCASSSSGRNNEQFFGPGTRLTVL.

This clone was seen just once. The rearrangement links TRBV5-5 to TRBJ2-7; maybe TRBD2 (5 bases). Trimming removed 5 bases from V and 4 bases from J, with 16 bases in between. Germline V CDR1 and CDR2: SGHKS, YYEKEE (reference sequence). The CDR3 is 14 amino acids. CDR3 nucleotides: TGTGCCAGCAGTCGCGGCGAACTAGAATACGAGCAGTACTTC. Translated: CASSRGELEYEQYF. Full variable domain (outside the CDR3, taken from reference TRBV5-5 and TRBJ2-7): DAGVTQSPTHLIKTRGQQVTLRCSPISGHKSVSWYQQVLGQGPQFIFQYYEKEERGRGNFPDRFSARQFPNYSSELNVNALLLGDSALYLCASSRGELEYEQYFGPGTRLTVT.

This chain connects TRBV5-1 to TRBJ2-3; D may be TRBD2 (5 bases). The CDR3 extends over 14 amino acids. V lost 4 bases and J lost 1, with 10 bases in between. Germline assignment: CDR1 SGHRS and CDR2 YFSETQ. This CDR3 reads CASSPDGGTDTQYF. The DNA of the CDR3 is TGCGCCAGCAGCCCAGACGGGGGCACAGATACGCAGTATTTT.

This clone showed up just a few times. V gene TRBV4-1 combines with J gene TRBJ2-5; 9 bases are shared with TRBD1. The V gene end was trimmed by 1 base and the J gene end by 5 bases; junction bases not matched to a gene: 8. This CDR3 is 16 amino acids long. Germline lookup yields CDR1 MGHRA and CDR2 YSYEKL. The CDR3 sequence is CASSQANTGGRETQYF. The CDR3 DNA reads TGCGCCAGCAGCCAAGCAAATACAGGGGGCAGGGAGACCCAGTACTTC.

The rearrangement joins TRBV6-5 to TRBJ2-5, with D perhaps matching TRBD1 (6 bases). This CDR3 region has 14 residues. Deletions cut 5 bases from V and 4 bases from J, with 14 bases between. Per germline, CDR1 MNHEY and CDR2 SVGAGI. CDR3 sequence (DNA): TGTGCCAGCAGTCCACAGGGTATTGGAGAGACCCAGTACTTC. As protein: CASSPQGIGETQYF.

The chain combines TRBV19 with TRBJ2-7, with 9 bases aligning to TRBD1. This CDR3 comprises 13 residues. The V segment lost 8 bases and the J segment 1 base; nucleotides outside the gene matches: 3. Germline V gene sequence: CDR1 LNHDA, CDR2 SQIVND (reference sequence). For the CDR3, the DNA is TGTGCCAGTGAGGGGACAGGGTCCTACGAGCAGTACTTC. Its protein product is CASEGTGSYEQYF.

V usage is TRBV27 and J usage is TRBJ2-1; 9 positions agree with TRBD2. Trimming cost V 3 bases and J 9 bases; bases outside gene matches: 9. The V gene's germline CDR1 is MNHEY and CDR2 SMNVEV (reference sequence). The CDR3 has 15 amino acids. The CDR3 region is CASSFMAGGPGEQFF. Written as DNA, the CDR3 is TGTGCCAGCAGTTTCATGGCGGGAGGGCCTGGTGAGCAGTTCTTC.

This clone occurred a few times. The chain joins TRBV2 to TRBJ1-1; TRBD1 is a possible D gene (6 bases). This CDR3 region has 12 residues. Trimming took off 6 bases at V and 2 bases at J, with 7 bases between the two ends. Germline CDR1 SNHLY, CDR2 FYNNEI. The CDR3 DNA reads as TGTGCCAGCAGGGACAGTAACACTGAAGCTTTCTTT. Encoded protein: CASRDSNTEAFF.

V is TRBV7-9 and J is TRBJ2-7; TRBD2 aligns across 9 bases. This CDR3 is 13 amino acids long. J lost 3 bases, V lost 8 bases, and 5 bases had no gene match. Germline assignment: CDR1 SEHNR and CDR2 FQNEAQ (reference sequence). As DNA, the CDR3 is TGTGCCAGCGAAGGGCGGGAGGGCTACGAGCAGTACTTC. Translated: CASEGREGYEQYF.

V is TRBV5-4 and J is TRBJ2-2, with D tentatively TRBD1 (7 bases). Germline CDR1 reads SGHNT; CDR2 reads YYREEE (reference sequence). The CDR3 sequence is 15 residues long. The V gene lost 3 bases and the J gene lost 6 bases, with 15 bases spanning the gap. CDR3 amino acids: CASSSGGTPPGELFF. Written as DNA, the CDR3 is TGTGCCAGCAGCTCAGGGGGGACACCACCCGGGGAGCTGTTTTTT.

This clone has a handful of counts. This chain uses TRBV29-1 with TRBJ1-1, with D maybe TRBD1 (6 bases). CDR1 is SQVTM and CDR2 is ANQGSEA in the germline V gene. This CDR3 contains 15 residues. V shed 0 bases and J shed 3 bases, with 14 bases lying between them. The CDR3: CSVEDYRRGDTEAFF. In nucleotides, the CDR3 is TGCAGCGTTGAAGATTATCGCAGGGGTGACACTGAAGCTTTCTTT.

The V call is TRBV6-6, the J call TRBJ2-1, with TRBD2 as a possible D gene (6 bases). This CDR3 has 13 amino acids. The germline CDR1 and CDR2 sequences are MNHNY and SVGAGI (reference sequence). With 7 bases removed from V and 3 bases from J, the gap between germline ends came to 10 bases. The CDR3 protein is CASKTGVYNEQFF. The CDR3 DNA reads TGTGCCAGCAAGACGGGGGTCTACAATGAGCAGTTCTTC.

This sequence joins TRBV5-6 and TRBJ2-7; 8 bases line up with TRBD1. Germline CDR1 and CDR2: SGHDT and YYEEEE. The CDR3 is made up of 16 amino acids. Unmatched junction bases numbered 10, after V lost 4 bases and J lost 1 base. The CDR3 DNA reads TGTGCCAGCAGCCCGCGAGGGACAGGACCATCCTACGAGCAGTACTTC. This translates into CASSPRGTGPSYEQYF.

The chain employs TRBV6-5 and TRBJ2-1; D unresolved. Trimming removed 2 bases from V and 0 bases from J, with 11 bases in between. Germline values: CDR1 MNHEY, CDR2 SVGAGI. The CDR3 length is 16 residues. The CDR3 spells CASSYDGSSSYNEQFF. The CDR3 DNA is TGTGCCAGCAGTTACGACGGGTCGAGCTCCTACAATGAGCAGTTCTTC.

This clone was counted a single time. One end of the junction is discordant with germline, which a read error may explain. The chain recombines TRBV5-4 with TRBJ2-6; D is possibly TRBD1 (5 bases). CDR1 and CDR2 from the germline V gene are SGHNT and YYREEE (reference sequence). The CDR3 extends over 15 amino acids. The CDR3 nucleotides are TGTGCCAGCAGCTTTGATTACTCTGGGGCCAACGGCCTGACTTTC. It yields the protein CASSFDYSGANGLTF.

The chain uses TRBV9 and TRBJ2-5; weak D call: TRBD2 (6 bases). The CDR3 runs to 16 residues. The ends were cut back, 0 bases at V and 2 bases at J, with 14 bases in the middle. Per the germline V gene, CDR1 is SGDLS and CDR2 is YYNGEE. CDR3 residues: CASSVASGGAQETQYF. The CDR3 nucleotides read TGTGCCAGCAGCGTAGCTAGTGGCGGGGCTCAAGAGACCCAGTACTTC.

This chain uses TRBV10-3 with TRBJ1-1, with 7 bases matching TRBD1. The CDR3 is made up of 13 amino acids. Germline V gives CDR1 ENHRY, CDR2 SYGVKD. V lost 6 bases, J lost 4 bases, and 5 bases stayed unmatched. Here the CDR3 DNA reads TGTGCCATCAGCGCAGGGGGTCGCACTGAAGCTTTCTTT. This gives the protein CAISAGGRTEAFF.

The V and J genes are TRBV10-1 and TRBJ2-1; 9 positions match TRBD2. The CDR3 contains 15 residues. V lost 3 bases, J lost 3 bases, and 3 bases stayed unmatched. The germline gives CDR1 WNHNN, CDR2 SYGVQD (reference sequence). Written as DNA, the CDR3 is TGCGCCAGCAGTGAAGCGGGAGGTGTCTACAATGAGCAGTTCTTC. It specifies CASSEAGGVYNEQFF.

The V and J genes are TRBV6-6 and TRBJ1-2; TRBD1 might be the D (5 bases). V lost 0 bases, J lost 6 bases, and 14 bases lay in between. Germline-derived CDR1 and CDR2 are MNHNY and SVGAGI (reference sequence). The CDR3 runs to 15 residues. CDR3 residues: CASSYSDRIGDGYTF. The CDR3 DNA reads TGTGCCAGCAGTTACTCCGACAGAATCGGAGATGGCTACACCTTC.

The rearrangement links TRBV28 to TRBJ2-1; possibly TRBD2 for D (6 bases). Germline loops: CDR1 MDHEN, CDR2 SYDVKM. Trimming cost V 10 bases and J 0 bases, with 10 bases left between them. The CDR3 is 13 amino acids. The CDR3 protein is CATVADSYNEQFF. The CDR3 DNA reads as TGTGCCACCGTAGCGGACTCCTACAATGAGCAGTTCTTC. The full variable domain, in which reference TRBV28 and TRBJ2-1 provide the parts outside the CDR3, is DVKVTQSSRYLVKRTGEKVFLECVQDMDHENMFWYRQDPGLGLRLIYFSYDVKMKEKGDIPEGYSVSREKKERFSLILESASTNQTSMYLCATVADSYNEQFFGPGTRLTVL.

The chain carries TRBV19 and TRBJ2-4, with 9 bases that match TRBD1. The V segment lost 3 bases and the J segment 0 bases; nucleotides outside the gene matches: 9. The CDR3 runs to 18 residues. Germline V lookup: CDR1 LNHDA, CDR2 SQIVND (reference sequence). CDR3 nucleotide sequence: TGTGCCAGTAGTATTCCCGGGACAGGGACTTTAGCCAAAAACATTCAGTACTTC. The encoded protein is CASSIPGTGTLAKNIQYF.

The CDR3 spells CASSLFGGLRALVNEQYF. CDR3 DNA sequence: TGTGCCAGCAGTTTGTTTGGGGGGTTAAGGGCCCTGGTCAACGAGCAGTACTTC. V is TRBV28 and J is TRBJ2-7; possible D gene TRBD2, 6 bases. The CDR3 is 18 amino acids. The germline gives CDR1 MDHEN, CDR2 SYDVKM. With 3 bases removed from V and 5 bases from J, the gap between germline ends came to 26 bases.

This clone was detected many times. In nucleotides, the CDR3 is TGTGCCAGCAGCGTGTCCCCAGCGGAACACAATGAGCAGTTCTTC. Amino acid sequence: CASSVSPAEHNEQFF. The rearrangement uses TRBV9 and TRBJ2-1, with D maybe TRBD2 (5 bases). The germline gives CDR1 SGDLS, CDR2 YYNGEE. The CDR3 length is 15 residues. V gave up 2 bases and J gave up 5 bases, with 14 bases separating them. Full variable domain (rest looked up from reference TRBV9 and TRBJ2-1): DSGVTQTPKHLITATGQRVTLRCSPRSGDLSVYWYQQSLDQGLQFLIQYYNGEERAKGNILERFSAQQFPDLHSELNLSSLELGDSALYFCASSVSPAEHNEQFFGPGTRLTVL.